This record covers a single T cell receptor beta chain. Its antigen is not known. This sample is drawn from a study of T-cell reconstitution after alpha-beta-depleted transplantation in children. The study, taken as a whole, reports: Newly produced T cells mostly provided counts and TCRbeta diversity after one year, as hyperexpanded clones declined. Reportedly, only several hundred clones from non-depleted graft cells drove alpha-beta T-cell counts at about two months. Some patients' high day-60 TCRbeta diversity was traced to surviving recipient T cells and thymic progenitors.

Using unique molecular identifiers, the investigators prepared the TCRbeta library. Using its own MiXCR run on the PCR reads, TCRdb lists one record per CDR3 protein. Of over 450,000 distinct CDR3 sequences listed, under 12% were seen once; the top ten hold about 2%. CDR1 MNHEY and CDR2 SVGEGT come from the germline V gene. V lost 4 bases and J 4 bases, leaving 8 bases between the germline ends. The CDR3 is 13 amino acids. This sequence joins TRBV6-2 or TRBV6-3 and TRBJ1-3; D call uncertain. The sample was PBMCs, taken before TCRalphabeta/CD19-depleted stem cell transplant. The receptor was isolated from a child under 10 years old with inherited bone marrow failure, due to receive a stem cell transplant. CDR3 in amino acids: CASSSWSGNTIYF. Here the CDR3 DNA reads TGTGCCAGCAGTTCGTGGAGCGGAAACACCATATATTTT.